Sequencing of this T cell receptor (beta chain) was carried out in a study of vaccination and CD4 T cells after COVID-19. There are 18 residues in the CDR3. In its sample, this clonotype was seen a few times. Its antigen remains unknown. Cultured CD4+ T-cell DNA underwent Oncomine TCR Beta short-read sequencing. One entry per CDR3 protein results from TCRdb running MiXCR on the PCR reads. The table shows 2,500 to 3,000 distinct CDR3 sequences, with around two fifths occurring only once. Treatment noted: approximately nine-day PBMC culture with coronavirus spike peptide pools or control peptides (ViraFEST assay). The collection of CD4+ T cells from the unexposed donor took place before the COVID-19 pandemic (2011-2018).

The sequence was obtained from a human donor in good health. The sample was CD4+ T cells from blood, cultured in vitro. This chain uses TRBV21-1 with TRBJ2-5; TRBD2, the D gene given by the table, was not confirmed from the DNA. TRBV21-1 constitutes a pseudogene. The CDR3 bases are TGTGCCAGCAGCAAATCTCGATTCGGCGGGAGGGCGAAGGAGACCCAGTACTTC. Its protein product is CASSKSRFGGRAKETQYF.